A selection of T cell receptor beta chains follows, all from one sample in a study of cytomegalovirus exposure and HLA in healthy donors. TCRdb keeps only in-frame clones here, not all; method: immunoSEQ multiplex PCR. The sample includes 170,000 or so clones, more than 60% seen only once; the top ten take about 1.4%. The sequencing input was PBMCs. The receptors stem from a woman under 40 in good health and CMV-seronegative. Each CDR3 is given with its conserved first and last residue. The order of the fields is V gene, CDR3 protein.

TRBV19 CASSLDRGNSPLHF
TRBV10-3 CAISGELGRGNSPLHF
TRBV5-1 CASSLDWGVNTEAFF
TRBV11-2 CASSLGGRHTEAFF
TRBV6-5 CASSYLNSNEQFF
TRBV4-1 CASSQVDMGLHQPQHF
TRBV28 CASSPRETQYF
TRBV4-2 CASSQELAGGRTQYF
TRBV7-8 CASSPGTEKRGTQYF
TRBV2 CASSVQGYNEQFF
TRBV5-4 CASSVQGNWDYGYTF
TRBV6-1 CASNPGGLGNTIYF
TRBV5-1 CASGLGQSANTFFNEKLFF
TRBV6-4 CASSDSLTGELFF
TRBV7-2 CASSFDRYQETQYF
TRBV7-7 CASSPLGPGSLFPPLYEQYF
TRBV2 CASIQGLPEAFF
TRBV5-1 CASSFLAGSGEQYF
TRBV5-4 CASSFGPDRRVANTEAFF
TRBV19 CATSRGNQPQHF
TRBV29-1 CSVGHRGGAGELFF
TRBV30 CAWSVGYRGETQYF
TRBV5-1 CASSLWQGSTEAFF
TRBV6-6 CASSPSGSYNEQFF
TRBV28 CAILDSNNNEQFF
TRBV5-5 CASSERPSGGTDTQYF
TRBV18 CASSPSRDRVSYEQYF
TRBV5-6 CASSLEGATNEKLFF
TRBV9 CASSVEPGLAHEQFF
TRBV2 CASKESWAYNEQFF
TRBV7-6 CASSLSPGQAYYGYTF
TRBV7-9 CASSLVYAGARGYTF
TRBV25-1 CASSVVSGTSNSPLHF
TRBV19 CASSIAQGAIGANVLTF
TRBV30 CACNRDAYGYTF
TRBV5-6 CASSLVTGNTEAFF
TRBV27 CASSYRSNQPQHF
TRBV5-5 CASSLWTGSEQYF
TRBV19 CASSSRRREGETQYF
TRBV28 CASSSPPGGQETQYF